The clone carrying this T cell receptor (beta chain) was seen a single time. The sample comes from a study of blood T cell repertoires in COVID-19. Study context: COVID-19 samples from acute and convalescent phases originated in the United States, Italy and Spain. T cells, B-cell-depleted T cells, or PBMCs provided the cDNA or gDNA that served as material.

Those enrolled in Seattle joined during active infection and were followed longitudinally afterward. Authors' methods: Amplified reference gene primers provided the basis for estimating nucleated cell counts. The table came from immunoSEQ multiplex PCR; TCRdb's copy has only in-frame clones and leaves some out. V and J calls and clone size are those listed in that table; D and trimming were worked out from the DNA. The table has 300,000 to 350,000 clones, roughly 90% seen once. The CDR3 totals 15 residues. Per the germline V gene, CDR1 is MGHRA and CDR2 is YSYEKL. Trimming shortened V by 0 bases and J by 6 bases, and 14 bases separated the two germline ends.

The chain joins TRBV4-1 to TRBJ1-1; TRBD1 might be the D (6 bases). The sample comprised peripheral blood. This sequence originates from a woman aged 60 to 75 with COVID-19, enrolled during active disease. CDR3 residues: CASSQDDRWGAEAFF. In nucleotides, the CDR3 is TGCGCCAGCAGCCAAGATGACAGGTGGGGCGCTGAAGCTTTCTTT.